This T cell receptor beta chain derives from a study of identifying expanded T cells in peripheral blood. Profiled with immunoSEQ multiplex PCR; TCRdb holds only in-frame clones, not every one. The data show some 72,000 clones, with around 90% seen just once and roughly 3.5% held by the top ten. The CDR3 runs 15 residues. Germline V lookup: CDR1 MNHEY, CDR2 SMNVEV (reference sequence). V dropped 3 bases and J dropped 4; count of bases not matched to a gene: 3. The chain recombines TRBV27 with TRBJ2-1; 10 positions agree with TRBD2. The source is a person aged 18-70 years in good health. Sequenced sample: blood. DNA of the CDR3: TGTGCCAGCAGTTTTGGGACTAGCGTTTACAATGAGCAGTTCTTC. As protein: CASSFGTSVYNEQFF.